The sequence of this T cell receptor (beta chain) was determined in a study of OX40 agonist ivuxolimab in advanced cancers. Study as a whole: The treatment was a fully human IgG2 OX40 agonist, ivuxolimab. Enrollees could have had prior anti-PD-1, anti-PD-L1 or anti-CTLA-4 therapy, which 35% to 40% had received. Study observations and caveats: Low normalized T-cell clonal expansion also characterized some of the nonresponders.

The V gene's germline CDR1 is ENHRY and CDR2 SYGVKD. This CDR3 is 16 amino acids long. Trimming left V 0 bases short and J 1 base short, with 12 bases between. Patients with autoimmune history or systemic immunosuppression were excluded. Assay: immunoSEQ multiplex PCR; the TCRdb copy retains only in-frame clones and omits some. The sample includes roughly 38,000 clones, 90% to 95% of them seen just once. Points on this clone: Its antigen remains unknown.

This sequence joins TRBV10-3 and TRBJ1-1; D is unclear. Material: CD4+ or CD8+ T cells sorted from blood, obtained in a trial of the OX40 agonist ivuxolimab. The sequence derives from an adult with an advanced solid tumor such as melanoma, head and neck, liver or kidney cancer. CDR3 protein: CAISESLAGRNTEAFF. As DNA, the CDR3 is TGTGCCATCAGTGAGTCGTTGGCGGGCCGGAACACTGAAGCTTTCTTT.